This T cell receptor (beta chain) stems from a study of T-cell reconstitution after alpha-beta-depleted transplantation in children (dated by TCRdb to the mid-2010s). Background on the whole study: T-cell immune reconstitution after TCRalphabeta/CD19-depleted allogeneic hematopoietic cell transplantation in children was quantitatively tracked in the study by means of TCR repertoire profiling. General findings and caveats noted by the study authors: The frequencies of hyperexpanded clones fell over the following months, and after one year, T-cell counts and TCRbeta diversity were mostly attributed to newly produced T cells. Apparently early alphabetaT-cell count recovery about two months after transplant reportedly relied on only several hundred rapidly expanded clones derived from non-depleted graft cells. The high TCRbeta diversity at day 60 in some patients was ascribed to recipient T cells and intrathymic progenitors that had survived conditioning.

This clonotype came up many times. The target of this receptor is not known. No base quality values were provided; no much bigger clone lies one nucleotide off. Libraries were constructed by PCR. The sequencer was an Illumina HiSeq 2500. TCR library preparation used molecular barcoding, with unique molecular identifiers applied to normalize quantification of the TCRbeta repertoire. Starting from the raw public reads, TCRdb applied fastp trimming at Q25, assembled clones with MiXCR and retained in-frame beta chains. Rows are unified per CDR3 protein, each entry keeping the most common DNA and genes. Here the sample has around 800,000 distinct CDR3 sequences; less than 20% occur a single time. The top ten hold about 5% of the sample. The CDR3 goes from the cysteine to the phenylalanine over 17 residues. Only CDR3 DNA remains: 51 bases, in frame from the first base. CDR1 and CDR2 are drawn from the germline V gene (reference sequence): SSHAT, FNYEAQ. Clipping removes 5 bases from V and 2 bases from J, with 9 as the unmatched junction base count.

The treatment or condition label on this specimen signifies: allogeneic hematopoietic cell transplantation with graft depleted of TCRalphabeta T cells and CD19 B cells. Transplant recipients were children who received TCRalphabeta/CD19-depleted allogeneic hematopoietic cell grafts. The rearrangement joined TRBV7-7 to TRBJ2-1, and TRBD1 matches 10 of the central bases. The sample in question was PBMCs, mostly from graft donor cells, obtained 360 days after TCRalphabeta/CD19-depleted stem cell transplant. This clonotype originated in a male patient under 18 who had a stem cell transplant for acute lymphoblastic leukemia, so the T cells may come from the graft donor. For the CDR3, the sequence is CASSPRAGTGAYNEQFF. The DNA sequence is TGTGCCAGCAGCCCTCGCGCCGGGACAGGGGCCTACAATGAGCAGTTCTTC. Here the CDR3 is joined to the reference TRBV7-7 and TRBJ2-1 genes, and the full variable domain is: GAGVSQSPRYKVTKRGQDVTLRCDPISSHATLYWYQQALGQGPEFLTYFNYEAQPDKSGLPSDRFSAERPEGSISTLTIQRTEQRDSAMYRCASSPRAGTGAYNEQFFGPGTRLTVL.